This T cell receptor (beta chain) was recorded in a study of early T cells in non-severe SARS-CoV-2 infection. Looking at the study overall: Bulk RNA taken from unsorted whole blood was sequenced, leaving chains unpaired.

MiXCR, applied by TCRdb to the 5' RACE reads, yields one record per CDR3 protein. The table shows some 64,000 distinct CDR3 sequences, with 20% occurring only once. The germline V gene has CDR1 MNHNS and CDR2 SASEGT. The V and J ends lost 2 bases and 7 bases respectively, with 6 bases between them. The CDR3 runs 12 residues. This clonotype was observed a few times. This chain uses TRBV6-1 with TRBJ1-5; the D is unclear. The sequence was collected from an adult who was a healthcare worker with PCR-confirmed SARS-CoV-2 infection or an uninfected control (not recorded which). Sequenced material: whole blood, taken at baseline. CDR3 loop: CASSELQQPQHF. The CDR3 DNA reads TGTGCCAGCAGTGAACTACAGCAGCCCCAGCATTTT.